Included here is one T cell receptor beta chain sequence, with context. This sample was included in a study of shared clonotypes between healthy human individuals. Germline-derived CDR1 and CDR2 are GTSNPN and SVGIG (reference sequence). This CDR3 region has 13 residues. Trimming cost V 1 base and J 7 bases; bases outside gene matches: 5. TCRdb's table, derived via immunoSEQ multiplex PCR, lists solely in-frame clones and lacks some. The data show hundreds of thousands of clones, roughly 96% seen once. This chain connects TRBV30 to TRBJ2-3, with 7 bases aligning to TRBD2. The specimen was memory CD8+ T cells sorted from blood. As to subset: CD45RO+ cells pooled with CCR7-negative TemRA cells. This receptor was identified in a young man in good health. The CDR3 protein is CAWSGGGGNTQYF. The CDR3, as DNA: TGTGCCTGGAGTGGGGGGGGAGGAAATACGCAGTATTTT.